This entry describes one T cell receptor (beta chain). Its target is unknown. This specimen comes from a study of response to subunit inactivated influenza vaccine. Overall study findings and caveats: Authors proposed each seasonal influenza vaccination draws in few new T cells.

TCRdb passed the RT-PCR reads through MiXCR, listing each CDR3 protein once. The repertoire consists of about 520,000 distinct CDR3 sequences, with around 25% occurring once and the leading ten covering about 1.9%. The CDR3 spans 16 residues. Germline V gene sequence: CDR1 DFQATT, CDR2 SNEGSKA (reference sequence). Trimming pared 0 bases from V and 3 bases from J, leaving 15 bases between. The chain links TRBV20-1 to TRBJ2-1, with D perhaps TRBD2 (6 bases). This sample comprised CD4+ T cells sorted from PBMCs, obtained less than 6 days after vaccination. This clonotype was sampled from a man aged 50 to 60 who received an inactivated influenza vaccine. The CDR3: CSARDVGVSGYNEQFF. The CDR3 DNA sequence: TGCAGTGCTAGAGATGTTGGTGTTAGCGGCTACAATGAGCAGTTCTTC.